These 27 T cell receptor beta chains were sequenced from one sample in a study of T cell responses to AZD1222 COVID-19 vaccine. Sequencing used immunoSEQ multiplex PCR; TCRdb keeps in-frame clones, though not all of them. The sample carries some 200,000 clones, 93% recorded once. The material was peripheral blood, obtained 28 days after the second AZD1222 dose. The receptors originated from an adult who received the AZD1222 COVID-19 vaccine.

Of note for this clone: Distinct nucleotide sequences in the sample also encode this CDR3. The chain joins TRBV2 to TRBJ1-2, with 9 bases lining up with TRBD1. There are 13 residues in the CDR3. Germline CDR1 SNHLY, CDR2 FYNNEI. Losses at the gene ends were 6 bases for V and 2 bases for J; bases not matched to a gene: 1. CDR3 loop: CASRGTGNYGYTF. The DNA of the CDR3 is TGTGCCAGCAGGGGGACAGGGAACTATGGCTACACCTTC.

The CDR3 spells CASSEGQEKLFF. The CDR3 DNA is TGTGCCAGTAGTGAGGGACAGGAAAAACTGTTTTTT. The chain has TRBV19 and TRBJ1-4; the match to TRBD1 covers 7 bases. V was pared by 5 bases and J by 8 bases, with 2 bases of the junction left unmatched. The germline CDR1 and CDR2 sequences are LNHDA and SQIVND (reference sequence). The CDR3 covers 12 residues.

This clone was recorded once. This chain uses TRBV7-9 with TRBJ1-2; TRBD1 is a possible D gene (6 bases). The CDR3 totals 14 residues. CDR1 is SEHNR and CDR2 is FQNEAQ in the germline V gene (reference sequence). Between the trimmed V and J ends, which lost 6 bases and 3 bases, there was a span of 14 bases. CDR3 DNA sequence: TGTGCCAGCAGTCCCACAGGGAACGACTATGGCTACACCTTC. Protein: CASSPTGNDYGYTF.

The chain employs TRBV18 and TRBJ1-2, with D perhaps TRBD1 (5 bases). The CDR3 is made up of 15 amino acids. Germline values: CDR1 KGHSH, CDR2 LQKENI. Trimming took off 0 bases at V and 8 bases at J, with 16 bases between the two ends. CDR3 coding DNA: TGTGCCAGCTCACCACCGCCCGGGACCCTAGGGGGCTACACCTTC. This codes for CASSPPPGTLGGYTF.

This clone appeared a single time. V gene TRBV15 combines with J gene TRBJ2-6; either TRBD1 or TRBD2 may supply D (5 bases each). CDR1 is LNHNV, CDR2 YYDKDF, per germline (reference sequence). The V end lost 0 bases, the J end lost 0 bases, and 6 bases lay between the germline ends. The CDR3 runs 16 residues. CDR3 residues: CATSREGDSGANVLTF. CDR3 DNA: TGTGCCACCAGCAGAGAGGGGGACTCTGGGGCCAACGTCCTGACTTTC.

The gene calls are TRBV6-5 and TRBJ2-7; TRBD1 aligns across 7 bases. This CDR3 contains 13 residues. Per the germline V gene, CDR1 is MNHEY and CDR2 is SVGAGI. Trimming cost V 6 bases and J 3 bases; bases outside gene matches: 5. The CDR3 bases are TGTGCCAGCAGCGGACAGGAAGACTACGAGCAGTACTTC. Its translation: CASSGQEDYEQYF.

The chain uses TRBV5-1 and TRBJ2-7, with D possibly being TRBD1 or TRBD2 (5 bases each). CDR1 is SGHRS and CDR2 is YFSETQ in the germline V gene. V lost 1 base, J lost 2 bases, and 7 bases lay in between. The CDR3 spans 13 residues. CDR3 residues: CASSLRGPYEQYF. CDR3 bases: TGCGCCAGCAGCTTGAGGGGACCCTACGAGCAGTACTTC.

The chain uses TRBV19 and TRBJ1-2, with 7 nucleotides matching TRBD1. This CDR3 spans 13 amino acids. V shed 4 bases and J 8 bases; nucleotides not matched to a gene: 7. The V gene's germline CDR1 is LNHDA and CDR2 SQIVND (reference sequence). In nucleotides, the CDR3 is TGTGCCAGTAGTACGACAGGGATAAGCGGCTACACCTTC. It encodes CASSTTGISGYTF.

The V call is TRBV18, the J call TRBJ1-1; no clear D gene. V dropped 3 bases and J dropped 1 base, with 15 bases sitting between them. The CDR3 covers 16 residues. Germline V gene data show CDR1 as KGHSH and CDR2 as LQKENI. DNA of the CDR3: TGTGCCAGCTCACCTATAGAGGGTGCGCAGAACACTGAAGCTTTCTTT. It yields the protein CASSPIEGAQNTEAFF.

The chain recombines TRBV3-1 (or the pseudogene TRBV3-2) with TRBJ2-3, with 13 bases lining up with TRBD2. This CDR3 spans 15 amino acids. With 5 bases clipped from V and 3 bases from J, the junction kept 2 bases outside the gene matches. Looked up from germline, CDR1 is LGHDT and CDR2 is YNNKEL (reference sequence). The DNA of the CDR3 is TGTGCCAGCAGCTCGACTAGCGGGGGGACAGATACGCAGTATTTT. This gives the protein CASSSTSGGTDTQYF.

The chain is built from TRBV4-1 and TRBJ2-1, with D hard to call. Germline CDR1 reads MGHRA; CDR2 reads YSYEKL. Deletions cut 6 bases from V and 7 bases from J, with 19 bases between. The CDR3 spans 15 residues. For the CDR3, the DNA is TGCGCCAGCAGTAGTCTGTCGGGCTCATGGAATGAGCAGTTCTTC. This gives the protein CASSSLSGSWNEQFF.

V usage is TRBV3-1 (or the pseudogene TRBV3-2) and J usage is TRBJ1-5; perhaps TRBD1 as D (5 bases). The germline gives CDR1 LGHDT, CDR2 YNNKEL (reference sequence). The CDR3 is 18 amino acids. The V gene lost 2 bases and the J gene lost 1 base, with 18 bases spanning the gap. The CDR3 nucleotides are TGTGCCAGCAGCCAAAGAGGCGGGGGAGGGGCGAGCAATCAGCCCCAGCATTTT. Its protein is CASSQRGGGGASNQPQHF.

The rearrangement links TRBV6-5 to TRBJ1-3, with 9 bases identical to TRBD1. This CDR3 spans 15 amino acids. With 6 bases clipped from V and 2 bases from J, the junction kept 5 bases outside the gene matches. Per the germline V gene, CDR1 is MNHEY and CDR2 is SVGAGI. The CDR3 protein is CASRPNRGPGNTIYF. DNA of the CDR3: TGTGCCAGCAGACCGAACAGGGGGCCTGGAAACACCATATATTTT.

The V and J genes are TRBV5-1 and TRBJ1-1; D is ambiguous. The CDR3 is 14 amino acids. Germline CDR1 reads SGHRS; CDR2 reads YFSETQ. Trimming stripped 4 bases from V and 4 bases from J, with 14 bases between. The CDR3 protein is CASSTGKGSTEAFF. The CDR3, as DNA: TGCGCCAGCAGCACTGGAAAAGGGTCCACTGAAGCTTTCTTT.

This sequence joins TRBV11-2 and TRBJ2-5, with 9 bases that match TRBD2. Germline loops: CDR1 SGHAT, CDR2 FQNNGV. CDR3 length equals 16 residues. Trimming cost V 0 bases and J 4 bases; bases outside gene matches: 6. This CDR3 reads CASSLDAAGGTETQYF. The CDR3 nucleotides read TGTGCCAGCAGCTTAGATGCGGCGGGGGGGACAGAGACCCAGTACTTC.

The rearrangement uses TRBV7-9 and TRBJ1-4; a possible D gene is TRBD1 (5 bases). The germline V and J ends were trimmed by 4 bases and 3 bases, with 12 bases remaining between them. The CDR3 consists of 15 residues. Germline loops: CDR1 SEHNR, CDR2 FQNEAQ (reference sequence). CDR3 loop: CASSSGTYSNEKLFF. The CDR3 DNA sequence: TGTGCCAGCAGCTCCGGGACCTATTCTAATGAAAAACTGTTTTTT.

The CDR3 is CASSSNRGTQYF. In nucleotides, the CDR3 is TGTGCCAGCAGTTCCAACCGGGGTACCCAGTACTTC. The V gene is TRBV12-3 or TRBV12-4, the J gene TRBJ2-5; D perhaps matches TRBD2 (5 bases). The CDR3 has 12 amino acids. V was pared by 4 bases and J by 8 bases, with 11 bases between.

This clone was picked up one time. The rearrangement links TRBV7-9 to TRBJ1-1; 7 bases are a match to TRBD1. CDR3 size: 15 residues. J gave up 7 bases and V 4 bases, and 12 bases lay outside the gene matches. CDR1 and CDR2 from the germline V gene are SEHNR and FQNEAQ (reference sequence). As DNA, the CDR3 is TGTGCCAGCAGCTCGGGACAGACAGGGTTGGGTGAAGCTTTCTTT. Protein: CASSSGQTGLGEAFF. The whole variable domain, remainder taken from reference TRBV7-9 and TRBJ1-1, is DTGVSQNPRHKITKRGQNVTFRCDPISEHNRLYWYRQTLGQGPEFLTYFQNEAQLEKSRLLSDRFSAERPKGSFSTLEIQRTEQGDSAMYLCASSSGQTGLGEAFFGQGTRLTVV.

The V gene is TRBV6-5, the J gene TRBJ1-2, with TRBD1 matching over 8 bases. The CDR3 sequence is 14 residues long. Unmatched junction bases numbered 5, after V lost 0 bases and J lost 8 bases. Germline loops: CDR1 MNHEY, CDR2 SVGAGI. The CDR3 reads CASSYSPGGSGYTF. CDR3 nucleotide sequence: TGTGCCAGCAGTTACTCCCCAGGGGGCAGCGGCTACACCTTC.

This clone was detected only once. V gene TRBV29-1 combines with J gene TRBJ1-1, with a weak D call TRBD1 (6 bases). The CDR3 runs to 12 residues. V was shortened by 5 bases and J by 4 bases, with 11 bases between the two germline ends. Germline V gene lookup returns CDR1 SQVTM and CDR2 ANQGSEA. The CDR3 nucleotides are TGCAGCGTTTCAAGGGGGTCCACTGAAGCTTTCTTT. The encoded protein is CSVSRGSTEAFF.

This clone was observed a single time. CDR3 in DNA: TGTGCCAGCAGCCAACGGGGACAGGGGGTAAACACCATATATTTT. Its protein is CASSQRGQGVNTIYF. The chain has TRBV3-1 (or the pseudogene TRBV3-2) and TRBJ1-3; 11 positions match TRBD1. The V and J ends lost 2 bases and 6 bases, in that order; junction bases with no gene match: 3. The CDR3 totals 15 residues. CDR1 is LGHDT and CDR2 is YNNKEL in the germline V gene (reference sequence).

The chain uses TRBV2 and TRBJ2-3, with 13 bases aligning to TRBD2. The ends lost 4 bases at V and 7 bases at J; junction bases unmatched: 2. The V gene's germline CDR1 is SNHLY and CDR2 FYNNEI. This CDR3 is 14 amino acids long. CDR3 coding DNA: TGTGCCAGCAGTGTCGGGACTAGCGGGAATACGCAGTATTTT. Amino acid sequence: CASSVGTSGNTQYF.

The genes are TRBV7-2 and TRBJ1-5; tentative D call: TRBD1 (6 bases). Trimming took 5 bases from V and 6 from J, leaving 17 bases between them. Germline V gene sequence: CDR1 SGHTA, CDR2 FQGNSA. The CDR3 sequence is 15 residues long. The CDR3 loop reads CASSPHRAIGQPQHF. CDR3 nucleotides: TGTGCCAGCAGCCCCCACAGGGCTATAGGTCAGCCCCAGCATTTT.

This clone was recorded only once. The rearrangement links TRBV6-1 to TRBJ1-5; D call uncertain. This CDR3 has 13 amino acids. Germline lookup yields CDR1 MNHNS and CDR2 SASEGT. The ends were cut back, 2 bases at V and 4 bases at J, with 6 bases in the middle. Here the CDR3 reads CASSERENQPQHF. The DNA of the CDR3 is TGTGCCAGCAGTGAAAGGGAAAATCAGCCCCAGCATTTT.

This chain links TRBV4-2 with TRBJ2-7, with TRBD1 matching over 11 bases. The trim removed 1 base at V and 3 bases at J, leaving 5 bases unmatched. The V gene's germline CDR1 is LGHNA and CDR2 YNFKEQ. The length of the CDR3 is 16 residues. The DNA of the CDR3 is TGTGCCAGCAGCCAAGCGGGGGGGACAGGGGGCTACGAGCAGTACTTC. This gives the protein CASSQAGGTGGYEQYF.

The chain links TRBV19 to TRBJ2-5; possibly TRBD2 for D (6 bases). CDR1 and CDR2 from the germline V gene are LNHDA and SQIVND (reference sequence). The CDR3 length is 15 residues. V lost 1 base to trimming and J lost 2 bases, with 11 bases between them. CDR3 amino acids: CASSIVMAGQETQYF. DNA of the CDR3: TGTGCCAGTAGTATAGTGATGGCGGGGCAAGAGACCCAGTACTTC.

The chain uses TRBV27 and TRBJ1-2; D unresolved. V lost 9 bases to trimming and J lost 2 bases, with 13 bases between them. Germline V gives CDR1 MNHEY, CDR2 SMNVEV (reference sequence). This CDR3 spans 13 amino acids. The CDR3, as DNA: TGTGCCAGTTCGGACGGGCCCAACTATGGCTACACCTTC. Translated: CASSDGPNYGYTF.